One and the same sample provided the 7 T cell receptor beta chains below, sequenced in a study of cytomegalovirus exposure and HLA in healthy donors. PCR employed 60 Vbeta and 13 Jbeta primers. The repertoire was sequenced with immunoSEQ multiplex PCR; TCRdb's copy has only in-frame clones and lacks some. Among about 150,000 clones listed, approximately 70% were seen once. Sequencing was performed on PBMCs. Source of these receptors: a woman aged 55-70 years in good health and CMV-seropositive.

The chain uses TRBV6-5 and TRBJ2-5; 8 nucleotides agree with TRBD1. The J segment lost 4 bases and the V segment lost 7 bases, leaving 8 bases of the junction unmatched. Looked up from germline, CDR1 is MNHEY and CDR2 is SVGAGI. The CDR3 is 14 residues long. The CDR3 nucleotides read TGTGCCAGCAATTTCAGGGGGCGGATAGAGACCCAGTACTTC. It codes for CASNFRGRIETQYF.

The CDR3 DNA is TGTGCCAGCAGCTTTAGGCGACTCTATGGCTACACCTTC. Translating it yields CASSFRRLYGYTF. J is TRBJ1-2 and V is TRBV11-2; no clear D. The CDR3 extends over 13 amino acids. Trimming removed 3 bases from V and 4 bases from J, with 9 bases in between. CDR1 is SGHAT, CDR2 FQNNGV, per germline.

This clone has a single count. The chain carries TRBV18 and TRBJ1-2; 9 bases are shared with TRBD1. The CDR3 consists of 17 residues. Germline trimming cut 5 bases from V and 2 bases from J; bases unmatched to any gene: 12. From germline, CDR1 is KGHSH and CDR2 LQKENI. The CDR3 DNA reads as TGTGCCAGCTCATCGACAGGGGGGCTATCCGAAAACTATGGCTACACCTTC. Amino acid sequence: CASSSTGGLSENYGYTF.

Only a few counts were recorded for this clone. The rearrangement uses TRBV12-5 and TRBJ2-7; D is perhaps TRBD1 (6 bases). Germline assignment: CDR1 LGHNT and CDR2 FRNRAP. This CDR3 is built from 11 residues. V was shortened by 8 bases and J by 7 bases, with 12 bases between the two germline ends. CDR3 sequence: CASRGIEEQYF. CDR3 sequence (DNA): TGTGCTAGTAGGGGGATAGAGGAGCAGTACTTC.

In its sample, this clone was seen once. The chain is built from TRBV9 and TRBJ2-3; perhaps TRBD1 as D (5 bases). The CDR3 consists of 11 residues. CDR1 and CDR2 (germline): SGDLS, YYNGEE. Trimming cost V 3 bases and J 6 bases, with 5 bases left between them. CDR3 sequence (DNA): TGTGCCAGCAGCGACAGGGATACGCAGTATTTT. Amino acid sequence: CASSDRDTQYF.

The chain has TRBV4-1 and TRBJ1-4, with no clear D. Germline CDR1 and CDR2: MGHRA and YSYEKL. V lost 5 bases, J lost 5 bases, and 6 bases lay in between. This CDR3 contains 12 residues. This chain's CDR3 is CASSRENEKLFF. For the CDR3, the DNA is TGCGCCAGCAGCAGAGAAAATGAAAAACTGTTTTTT.

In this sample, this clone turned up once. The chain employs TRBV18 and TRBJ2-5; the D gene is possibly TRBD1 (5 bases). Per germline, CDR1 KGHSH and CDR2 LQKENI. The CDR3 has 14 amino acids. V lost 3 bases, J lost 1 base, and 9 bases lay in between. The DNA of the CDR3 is TGTGCCAGCTCACCGATTGGGGCCCAAGAGACCCAGTACTTC. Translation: CASSPIGAQETQYF.